This record looks at one T cell receptor (beta chain) sequence and its context. Trimming left V 5 bases short and J 1 base short, with 13 bases between. From germline, CDR1 is SGHKS and CDR2 YYEKEE (reference sequence). The CDR3 totals 15 residues. As handled by the study authors: Estimated nucleated cell counts came from reference gene primer amplification. Produced via immunoSEQ multiplex PCR; TCRdb's table is partial and in-frame only. D and trimming were read from the DNA, whereas the V and J calls and clone size are those reported in that table. The sample shows about 80,000 clones, about 87% of them seen only once. This sample was taken from a study of blood T cell repertoires in COVID-19.

The TCR sequence derives from a woman older than 75 with acute or convalescent COVID-19. V usage is TRBV5-5 and J usage is TRBJ1-3; D is possibly TRBD1 (5 bases). The specimen sequenced was peripheral blood. The CDR3: CASSTGSGSGNTIYF. CDR3 DNA: TGTGCCAGCAGTACAGGATCGGGTTCTGGAAACACCATATATTTT. The full variable domain, with the rest looked up from reference TRBV5-5 and TRBJ1-3, is DAGVTQSPTHLIKTRGQQVTLRCSPISGHKSVSWYQQVLGQGPQFIFQYYEKEERGRGNFPDRFSARQFPNYSSELNVNALLLGDSALYLCASSTGSGSGNTIYFGEGSWLTVV.